One sample yielded the 9 T cell receptor beta chains listed below, sequenced in a study of blood T cells in healthy people across ages. A second PCR of about 7 to 12 cycles used a sample-barcoded 5' primer and a J-beta primer mix. Via MiXCR, TCRdb re-called the 5' RACE reads, giving one row per CDR3 protein. The sample carries about 690,000 distinct CDR3 sequences, around 43% recorded once. Sequenced material: blood. These TCRs come from a man at least 80 years old in good health.

V gene TRBV12-3 or TRBV12-4 combines with J gene TRBJ2-5; the D call may be TRBD1 or TRBD2 (5 bases each). V was clipped by 6 bases and J by 7 bases, with 18 bases between them. CDR3 length: 14 residues. This CDR3 reads CASSSGTERTTQYF. CDR3 nucleotide sequence: TGTGCCAGCAGCTCAGGGACCGAAAGGACGACCCAGTACTTC.

This CDR3 reads CASSLISSTYEQYF. The CDR3 DNA is TGTGCCAGCAGTTTGATATCCTCCACCTACGAGCAGTACTTC. The chain combines TRBV28 with TRBJ2-7, with D hard to call. Trimming left V 3 bases short and J 2 bases short, with 11 bases between. The CDR3 is made up of 14 amino acids. CDR1 is MDHEN, CDR2 SYDVKM, per germline.

This clonotype occurred many times. V and J are TRBV7-2 and TRBJ2-3, with D tentatively TRBD2 (5 bases). This CDR3 is built from 13 residues. The V gene's germline CDR1 is SGHTA and CDR2 FQGNSA. V lost 5 bases, J lost 3 bases, and 9 bases lay in between. CDR3 sequence (DNA): TGTGCCAGCAGCAGCGGACCGACAGATACGCAGTATTTT. Translated, it gives CASSSGPTDTQYF.

This clonotype appeared many times. The V and J genes are TRBV20-1 and TRBJ2-7; the match to TRBD2 covers 10 bases. Germline assignment: CDR1 DFQATT and CDR2 SNEGSKA (reference sequence). The J segment lost 7 bases and the V segment lost 2 bases, leaving 8 bases of the junction unmatched. The CDR3 spans 14 residues. CDR3 sequence (DNA): TGCAGTGCTAGACCCCTAGCGGGAGCGGGTGAGCAGTACTTC. Translating gives CSARPLAGAGEQYF.

The chain is built from TRBV15 and TRBJ2-2, with D perhaps matching TRBD1 (5 bases). The V gene's germline CDR1 is LNHNV and CDR2 YYDKDF (reference sequence). V dropped 2 bases and J dropped 4 bases, with 11 bases sitting between them. The CDR3 loop spans 15 amino acids. The CDR3 loop is CATSRHQGGTGELFF. The CDR3, as DNA: TGTGCCACCAGCAGACACCAGGGTGGCACCGGGGAGCTGTTTTTT. Full variable domain (remainder filled in from reference TRBV15 and TRBJ2-2): DAMVIQNPRYQVTQFGKPVTLSCSQTLNHNVMYWYQQKSSQAPKLLFHYYDKDFNNEADTPDNFQSRRPNTSFCFLDIRSPGLGDTAMYLCATSRHQGGTGELFFGEGSRLTVL.

The chain links TRBV7-9 to TRBJ1-1; 7 nucleotides align to TRBD1. Trimming cost V 5 bases and J 1 base; bases outside gene matches: 4. The CDR3 runs to 14 residues. CDR1 is SEHNR and CDR2 is FQNEAQ in the germline V gene (reference sequence). The CDR3 DNA reads TGTGCCAGCAGCCGCAGACAGGGGAACACTGAAGCTTTCTTT. As protein: CASSRRQGNTEAFF.

The CDR3 loop is CASSKDRGPYNEQFF. CDR3 in DNA: TGTGCCAGCAGCAAGGACAGGGGACCCTACAATGAGCAGTTCTTC. The chain joins TRBV7-8 to TRBJ2-1; TRBD1 agrees at 9 bases. The ends lost 5 bases at V and 2 bases at J; junction bases unmatched: 4. The CDR3 runs to 15 residues. Germline CDR1 SGHVS, CDR2 FQNEAQ.

This chain connects TRBV5-1 to TRBJ2-1; tentatively, D is TRBD1 (5 bases). V lost 2 bases and J 1 base, leaving 13 bases between the germline ends. The CDR3 loop spans 16 amino acids. Germline V lookup: CDR1 SGHRS, CDR2 YFSETQ. CDR3 DNA sequence: TGCGCCAGCAGCTTAGGTGACAGCCGATCCTACAATGAGCAGTTCTTC. Translating gives CASSLGDSRSYNEQFF.

This clonotype was found a few times. The CDR3 loop is CSASGDAAAHNEQFF. The CDR3 DNA reads TGCAGTGCTAGTGGCGACGCAGCGGCTCACAATGAGCAGTTCTTC. The rearrangement links TRBV20-1 to TRBJ2-1, with TRBD2 as a possible D gene (5 bases). CDR3 size: 15 residues. Trimming stripped 3 bases from V and 5 bases from J, with 17 bases between. The germline CDR1 and CDR2 sequences are DFQATT and SNEGSKA (reference sequence).